The 24 T cell receptor beta chains listed next were all sequenced from one sample in a study of T cells expressing NK-cell markers (dated by TCRdb to the early 2020s). Libraries came from 5' RACE. Sequencing took place on an Illumina HiSeq 2000. The reads were reprocessed in TCRdb, with one entry per CDR3 protein sequence and no accompanying DNA. This sample's table carries some 110,000 distinct CDR3 sequences. About 18% of the sample is taken by the ten largest. Input material: blood T cells: a sorted CD56 or NKG2C T cell subset, CD4+ or CD8+ T cells, or bulk PBMC T cells (not recorded which). These receptors came from a woman aged 18 to 75 in good health.

The chain carries TRBV27 and TRBJ2-3; checking the TCRdb D call of TRBD1 is not possible without DNA. This CDR3 contains 14 residues. Germline V lookup: CDR1 MNHEY, CDR2 SMNVEV (reference sequence). CDR3: CASSRQAGADTQYF.

The chain uses TRBV28 and TRBJ2-7; TCRdb's assignment of TRBD1 cannot be checked, as there is no DNA. Germline V CDR1 and CDR2: MDHEN, SYDVKM. The CDR3 consists of 15 residues. The CDR3 reads CASSKRGSHSYEQYF.

V usage is TRBV5-4 and J usage is TRBJ1-3; TCRdb lists TRBD1, though no DNA is available to test this call. CDR3 size: 15 residues. Germline V gene data show CDR1 as SGHNT and CDR2 as YYREEE (reference sequence). CDR3 loop: CASSPQGAPGNTIYF.

V is TRBV2 and J is TRBJ2-3; TCRdb indicates TRBD1, and absent DNA this call remains unverified. The CDR3 has 16 amino acids. The germline V gene has CDR1 SNHLY and CDR2 FYNNEI. CDR3 loop: CASRGPRDRAGDTQYF.

The genes are TRBV29-1 and TRBJ1-2. The CDR3 runs 11 residues. CDR1 is SQVTM and CDR2 is ANQGSEA in the germline V gene. CDR3 sequence: CSGDTNYGYTF.

The chain links TRBV7-8 to TRBJ2-1. Germline V gives CDR1 SGHVS, CDR2 FQNEAQ. The CDR3 runs 14 residues. The CDR3 is CASSVEDQYNEQFF. Full variable domain (rest looked up from reference TRBV7-8 and TRBJ2-1): GAGVSQSPRYKVAKRGQDVALRCDPISGHVSLFWYQQALGQGPEFLTYFQNEAQLDKSGLPSDRFFAERPEGSVSTLKIQRTQQEDSAVYLCASSVEDQYNEQFFGPGTRLTVL.

V gene TRBV7-3 combines with J gene TRBJ2-7. This CDR3 comprises 11 residues. The germline V gene has CDR1 SGHTA and CDR2 FQGTGA. The CDR3 protein is CASSPPYEQYF.

V usage is TRBV19 and J usage is TRBJ2-7; TCRdb lists TRBD1, though no DNA is available to test this call. This CDR3 spans 13 amino acids. Germline CDR1 and CDR2: LNHDA and SQIVND (reference sequence). CDR3 sequence: CASGMGQPHEQYF.

The chain employs TRBV6-1 and TRBJ1-5; TCRdb returns TRBD1, unconfirmable since there is no DNA. CDR3 length: 13 amino acids. Germline CDR1 reads MNHNS; CDR2 reads SASEGT. The CDR3 loop reads CASSDPDRQPQHF.

This chain connects TRBV18 to TRBJ1-5. Germline V gene data show CDR1 as KGHSH and CDR2 as LQKENI. The CDR3 consists of 15 residues. The CDR3 region is CASSPGDSSNQPQHF.

This chain links TRBV12-3 or TRBV12-4 with TRBJ2-2; TCRdb's D gene call, TRBD2, goes unchecked for lack of DNA. The CDR3 is 15 amino acids. CDR3 sequence: CASNPSGTNTGELFF.

The chain couples TRBV7-3 to TRBJ1-2; TCRdb returns TRBD1, unconfirmable since there is no DNA. The V gene's germline CDR1 is SGHTA and CDR2 FQGTGA. The CDR3 length is 17 residues. CDR3 protein: CASSLTGPQGSYYGYTF.

The V gene is TRBV15, the J gene TRBJ1-5. Germline V gives CDR1 LNHNV, CDR2 YYDKDF (reference sequence). The CDR3 has 14 residues. CDR3 protein: CATSREATNQPQHF.

The chain has TRBV2 and TRBJ1-1; TCRdb indicates TRBD1, and absent DNA this call remains unverified. The CDR3 sequence is 12 residues long. Germline V gene sequence: CDR1 SNHLY, CDR2 FYNNEI. The CDR3 sequence: CANEQGDTEAFF.

The genes are TRBV7-9 and TRBJ2-3. This CDR3 is 15 amino acids long. The V gene's germline CDR1 is SEHNR and CDR2 FQNEAQ (reference sequence). CDR3 in amino acids: CASSFRATSTDTQYF. The full variable domain, in which reference TRBV7-9 and TRBJ2-3 provide the parts outside the CDR3, is DTGVSQNPRHKITKRGQNVTFRCDPISEHNRLYWYRQTLGQGPEFLTYFQNEAQLEKSRLLSDRFSAERPKGSFSTLEIQRTEQGDSAMYLCASSFRATSTDTQYFGPGTRLTVL.

V and J are TRBV28 and TRBJ2-7; TCRdb gives TRBD1 as the D gene, but with no DNA this cannot be confirmed. The CDR3 contains 14 residues. Germline V gives CDR1 MDHEN, CDR2 SYDVKM. CDR3 residues: CASSWPGQSYEQYF.

The chain recombines TRBV24-1 with TRBJ2-1. The CDR3 loop spans 13 amino acids. Per germline, CDR1 KGHDR and CDR2 SFDVKD. The CDR3 loop reads CATSDRLGREQFF.

The chain recombines TRBV7-9 with TRBJ2-5; TCRdb selects TRBD1, and the lack of DNA leaves this call unchecked. Germline V gene sequence: CDR1 SEHNR, CDR2 FQNEAQ (reference sequence). This CDR3 contains 14 residues. The chain's CDR3 is CASSSTTGAETQYF.

This chain's CDR3 is CSAGQGFQETQYF. This sequence joins TRBV20-1 and TRBJ2-5; TCRdb outputs TRBD1, but without DNA this stays unchecked. Germline V gives CDR1 DFQATT, CDR2 SNEGSKA (reference sequence). This CDR3 contains 13 residues.

The chain uses TRBV5-4 and TRBJ2-2. Germline CDR1 SGHNT, CDR2 YYREEE (reference sequence). The CDR3 contains 13 residues. The CDR3 spells CASSVELTGELFF.

The V and J genes are TRBV29-1 and TRBJ1-2; TCRdb outputs TRBD1, but without DNA this stays unchecked. This CDR3 comprises 12 residues. Germline lookup yields CDR1 SQVTM and CDR2 ANQGSEA. CDR3 residues: CSVGDRNYGYTF. Complete variable domain (other parts from reference TRBV29-1 and TRBJ1-2): SAVISQKPSRDICQRGTSLTIQCQVDSQVTMMFWYRQQPGQSLTLIATANQGSEATYESGFVIDKFPISRPNLTFSTLTVSNMSPEDSSIYLCSVGDRNYGYTFGSGTRLTVV.

The chain employs TRBV7-8 and TRBJ2-2; the TRBD2 assignment by TCRdb is unverifiable without DNA. The CDR3 is 15 amino acids. The germline gives CDR1 SGHVS, CDR2 FQNEAQ. CDR3 amino acids: CASSSAGGRIGELFF.

The J gene is TRBJ2-7, the V gene TRBV4-3; the D call of TRBD2 rests on TCRdb alone, since no DNA is present to check it. There are 15 residues in the CDR3. The V gene's germline CDR1 is LGHNA and CDR2 YSLEER. CDR3 region: CASSPWFSGADEQYF.

V is TRBV30 and J is TRBJ2-2; TCRdb reports TRBD2, a call that lacks DNA to check it against. Germline CDR1 GTSNPN, CDR2 SVGIG (reference sequence). CDR3 length: 20 amino acids. The CDR3 sequence is CAFYPGTSGGAILKTGELFF.